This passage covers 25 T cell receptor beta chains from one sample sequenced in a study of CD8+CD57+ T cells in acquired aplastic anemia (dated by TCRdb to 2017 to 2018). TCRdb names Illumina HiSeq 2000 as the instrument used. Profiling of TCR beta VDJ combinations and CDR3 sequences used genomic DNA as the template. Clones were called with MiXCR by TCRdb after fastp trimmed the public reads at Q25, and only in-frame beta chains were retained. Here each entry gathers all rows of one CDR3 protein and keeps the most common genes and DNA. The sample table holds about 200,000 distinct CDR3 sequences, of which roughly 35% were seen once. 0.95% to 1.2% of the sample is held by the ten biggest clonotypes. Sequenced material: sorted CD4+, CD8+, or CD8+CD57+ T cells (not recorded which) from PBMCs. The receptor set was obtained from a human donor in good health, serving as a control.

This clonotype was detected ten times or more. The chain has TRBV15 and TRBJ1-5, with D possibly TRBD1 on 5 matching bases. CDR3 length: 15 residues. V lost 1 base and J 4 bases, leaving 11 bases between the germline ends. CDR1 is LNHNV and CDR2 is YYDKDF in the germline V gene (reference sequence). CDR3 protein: CATSRGGAANQPQHF. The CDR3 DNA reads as TGTGCCACCAGCAGAGGTGGGGCGGCGAATCAGCCCCAGCATTTT.

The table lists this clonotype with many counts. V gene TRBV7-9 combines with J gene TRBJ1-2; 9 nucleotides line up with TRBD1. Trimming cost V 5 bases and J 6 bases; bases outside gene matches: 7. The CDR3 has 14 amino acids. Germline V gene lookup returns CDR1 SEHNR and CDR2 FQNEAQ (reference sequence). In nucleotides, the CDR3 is TGTGCCAGCAGCGTACAGGGGGCTCCCCATGGCTACACCTTC. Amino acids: CASSVQGAPHGYTF.

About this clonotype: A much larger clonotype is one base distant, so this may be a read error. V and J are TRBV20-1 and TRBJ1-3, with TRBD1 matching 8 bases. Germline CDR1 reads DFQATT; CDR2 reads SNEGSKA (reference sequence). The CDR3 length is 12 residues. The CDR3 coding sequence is TGCAGTGCACAGGGGGTAGGAAACGCCATATATTTT. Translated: CSAQGVGNAIYF.

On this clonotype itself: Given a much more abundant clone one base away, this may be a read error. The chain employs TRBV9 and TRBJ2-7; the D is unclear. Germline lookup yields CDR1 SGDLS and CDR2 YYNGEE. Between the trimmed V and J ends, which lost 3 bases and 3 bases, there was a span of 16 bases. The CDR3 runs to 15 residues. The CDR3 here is CASSADPYFFYEQYF. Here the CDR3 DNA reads TGTGCCAGCAGCGCGGACCCCTACTTCTTCTACGAGCAGTACTTC.

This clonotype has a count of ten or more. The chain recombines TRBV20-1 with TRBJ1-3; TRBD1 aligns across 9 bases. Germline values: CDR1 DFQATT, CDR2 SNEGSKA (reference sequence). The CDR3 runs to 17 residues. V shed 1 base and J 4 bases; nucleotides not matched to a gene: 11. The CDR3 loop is CSARGGPGQGFGNTIYF. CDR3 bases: TGCAGTGCTAGAGGAGGTCCGGGACAGGGCTTCGGAAACACCATATATTTT.

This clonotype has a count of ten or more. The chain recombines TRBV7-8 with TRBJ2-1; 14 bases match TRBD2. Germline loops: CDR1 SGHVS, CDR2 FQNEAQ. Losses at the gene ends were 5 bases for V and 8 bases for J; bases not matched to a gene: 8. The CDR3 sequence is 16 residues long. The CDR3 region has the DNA TGTGCCAGCAGCCCGGTAGGGACTAGCGGGAGTGATGAGCAGTTCTTC. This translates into CASSPVGTSGSDEQFF.

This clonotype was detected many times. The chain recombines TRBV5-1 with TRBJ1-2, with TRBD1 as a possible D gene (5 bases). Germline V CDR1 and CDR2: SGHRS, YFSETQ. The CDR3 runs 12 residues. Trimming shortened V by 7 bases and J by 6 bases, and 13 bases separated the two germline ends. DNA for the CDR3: TGCGCCAGCTCCTGGGGGATGGATGGCTACACCTTC. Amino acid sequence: CASSWGMDGYTF.

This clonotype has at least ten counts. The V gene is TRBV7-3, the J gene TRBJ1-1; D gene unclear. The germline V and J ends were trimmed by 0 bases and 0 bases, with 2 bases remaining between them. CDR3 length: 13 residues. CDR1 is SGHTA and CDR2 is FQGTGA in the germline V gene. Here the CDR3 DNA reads TGTGCCAGCAGCTTAACTTTGAACACTGAAGCTTTCTTT. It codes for CASSLTLNTEAFF.

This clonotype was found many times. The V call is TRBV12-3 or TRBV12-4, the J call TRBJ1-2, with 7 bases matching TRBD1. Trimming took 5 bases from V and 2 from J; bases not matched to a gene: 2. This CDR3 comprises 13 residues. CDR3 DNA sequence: TGTGCCAGCAGTGGGGACAGCAACTATGGCTACACCTTC. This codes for CASSGDSNYGYTF.

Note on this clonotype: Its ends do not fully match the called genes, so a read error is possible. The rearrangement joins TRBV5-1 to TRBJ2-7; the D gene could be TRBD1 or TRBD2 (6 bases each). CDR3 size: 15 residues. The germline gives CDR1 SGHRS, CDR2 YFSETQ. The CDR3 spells CASGLVVRGRIEQYF. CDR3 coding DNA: TGCGCCAGCGGCTTGGTGGTCCGGGGGCGGATCGAGCAGTACTTC.

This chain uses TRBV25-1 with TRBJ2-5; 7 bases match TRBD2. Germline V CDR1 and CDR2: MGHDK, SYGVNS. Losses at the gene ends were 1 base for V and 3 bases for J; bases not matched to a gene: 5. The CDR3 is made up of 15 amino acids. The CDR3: CASSEFWRGKETQYF. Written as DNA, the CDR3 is TGTGCCAGCAGTGAATTCTGGCGGGGGAAAGAGACCCAGTACTTC.

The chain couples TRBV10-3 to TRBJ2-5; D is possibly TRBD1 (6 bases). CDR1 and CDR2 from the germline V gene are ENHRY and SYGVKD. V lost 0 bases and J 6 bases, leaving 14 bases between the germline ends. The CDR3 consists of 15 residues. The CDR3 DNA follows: TGTGCCATCAGTGAGTCGGGGAAGGGGGAACAGACCCAGTACTTC. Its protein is CAISESGKGEQTQYF.

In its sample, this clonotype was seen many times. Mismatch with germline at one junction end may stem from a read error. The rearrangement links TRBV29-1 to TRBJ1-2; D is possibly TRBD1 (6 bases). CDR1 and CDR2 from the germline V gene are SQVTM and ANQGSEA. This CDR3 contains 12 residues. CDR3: CSVEKRQGKVAF. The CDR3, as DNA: TGCAGCGTTGAAAAACGGCAGGGGAAGGTCGCCTTC.

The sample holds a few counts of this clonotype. The CDR3 DNA is TGCGCCAGCAGCTTGGCCGGGGGACAGGATCGGGAAAAACTGTTTTTT. Translation: CASSLAGGQDREKLFF. The chain uses TRBV5-1 and TRBJ1-4, with 8 positions matching TRBD1. This CDR3 has 16 amino acids. V lost 0 bases, J lost 8 bases, and 9 bases stayed unmatched. Per the germline V gene, CDR1 is SGHRS and CDR2 is YFSETQ. Drawing the rest from reference TRBV5-1 and TRBJ1-4, the complete variable domain is KAGVTQTPRYLIKTRGQQVTLSCSPISGHRSVSWYQQTPGQGLQFLFEYFSETQRNKGNFPGRFSGRQFSNSRSEMNVSTLELGDSALYLCASSLAGGQDREKLFFGSGTQLSVL.

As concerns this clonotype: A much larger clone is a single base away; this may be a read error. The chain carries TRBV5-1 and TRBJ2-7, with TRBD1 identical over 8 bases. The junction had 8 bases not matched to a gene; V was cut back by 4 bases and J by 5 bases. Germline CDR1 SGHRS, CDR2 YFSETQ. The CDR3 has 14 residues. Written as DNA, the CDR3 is TGCGCCAGCAGCCATAGGACAGGGTCCCACGAGCAGTACTTC. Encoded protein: CASSHRTGSHEQYF. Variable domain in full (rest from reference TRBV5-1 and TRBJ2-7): KAGVTQTPRYLIKTRGQQVTLSCSPISGHRSVSWYQQTPGQGLQFLFEYFSETQRNKGNFPGRFSGRQFSNSRSEMNVSTLELGDSALYLCASSHRTGSHEQYFGPGTRLTVT.

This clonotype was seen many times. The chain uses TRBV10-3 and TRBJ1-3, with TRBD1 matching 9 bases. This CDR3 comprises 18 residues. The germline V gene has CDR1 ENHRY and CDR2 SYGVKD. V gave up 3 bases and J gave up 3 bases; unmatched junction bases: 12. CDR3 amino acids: CAISDYEGTGFFGNTIYF. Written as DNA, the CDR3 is TGTGCCATCAGTGACTACGAGGGGACAGGGTTTTTTGGAAACACCATATATTTT.

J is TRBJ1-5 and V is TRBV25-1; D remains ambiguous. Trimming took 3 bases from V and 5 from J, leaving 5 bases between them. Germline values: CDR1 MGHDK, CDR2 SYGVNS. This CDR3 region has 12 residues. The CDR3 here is CASSEVDQPQHF. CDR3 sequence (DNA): TGTGCCAGCAGTGAGGTAGATCAGCCCCAGCATTTT.

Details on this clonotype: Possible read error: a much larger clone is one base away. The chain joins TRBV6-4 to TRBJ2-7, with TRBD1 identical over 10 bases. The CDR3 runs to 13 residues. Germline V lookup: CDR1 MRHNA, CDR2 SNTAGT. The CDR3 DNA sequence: TGTGCCACCAGGCGACAGGGGGCCTACGAGCAGTGCTTC. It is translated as CATRRQGAYEQCF.

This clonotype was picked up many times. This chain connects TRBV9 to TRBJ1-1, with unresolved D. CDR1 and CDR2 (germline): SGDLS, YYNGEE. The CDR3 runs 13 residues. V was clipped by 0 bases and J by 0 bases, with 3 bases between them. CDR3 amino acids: CASSVVLNTEAFF. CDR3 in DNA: TGTGCCAGCAGCGTAGTTCTGAACACTGAAGCTTTCTTT.

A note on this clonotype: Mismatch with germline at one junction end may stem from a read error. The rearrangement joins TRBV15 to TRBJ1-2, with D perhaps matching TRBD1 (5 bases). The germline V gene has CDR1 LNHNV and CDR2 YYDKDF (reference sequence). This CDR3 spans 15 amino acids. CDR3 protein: CATSGDRWGNYGYTF. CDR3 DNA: TGTGCCACCAGCGGAGATAGATGGGGCAACTATGGCTACACCTTC.

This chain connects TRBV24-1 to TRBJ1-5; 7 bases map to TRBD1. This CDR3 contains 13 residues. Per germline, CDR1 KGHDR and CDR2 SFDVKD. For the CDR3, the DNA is TGTGCTAGAGACAGGGTAGGGAATCAGCCCCAGCATTTT. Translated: CARDRVGNQPQHF.

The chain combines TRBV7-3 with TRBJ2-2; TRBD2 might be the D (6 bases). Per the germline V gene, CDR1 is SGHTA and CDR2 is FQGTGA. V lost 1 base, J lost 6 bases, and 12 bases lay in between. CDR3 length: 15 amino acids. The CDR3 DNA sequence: TGTGCCAGCAGCTTAAGTGCACGGGGGTCCGGGGAGCTGTTTTTT. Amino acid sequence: CASSLSARGSGELFF. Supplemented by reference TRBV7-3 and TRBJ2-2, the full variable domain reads GAGVSQTPSNKVTEKGKYVELRCDPISGHTALYWYRQSLGQGPEFLIYFQGTGAADDSGLPNDRFFAVRPEGSVSTLKIQRTERGDSAVYLCASSLSARGSGELFFGEGSRLTVL.

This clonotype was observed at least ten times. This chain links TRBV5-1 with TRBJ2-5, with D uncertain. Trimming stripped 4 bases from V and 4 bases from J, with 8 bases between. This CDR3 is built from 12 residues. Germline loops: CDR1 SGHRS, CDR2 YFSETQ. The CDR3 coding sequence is TGCGCCAGCAGCCCCTGGGGAGAGACCCAGTACTTC. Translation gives CASSPWGETQYF. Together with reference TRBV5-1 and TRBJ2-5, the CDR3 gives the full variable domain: KAGVTQTPRYLIKTRGQQVTLSCSPISGHRSVSWYQQTPGQGLQFLFEYFSETQRNKGNFPGRFSGRQFSNSRSEMNVSTLELGDSALYLCASSPWGETQYFGPGTRLLVL.

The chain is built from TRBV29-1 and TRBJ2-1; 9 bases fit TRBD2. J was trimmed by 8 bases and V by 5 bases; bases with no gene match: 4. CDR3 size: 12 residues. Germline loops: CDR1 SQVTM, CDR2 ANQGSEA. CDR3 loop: CSVSVAGDEQFF. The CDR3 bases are TGCAGCGTTTCGGTAGCGGGAGATGAGCAGTTCTTC.

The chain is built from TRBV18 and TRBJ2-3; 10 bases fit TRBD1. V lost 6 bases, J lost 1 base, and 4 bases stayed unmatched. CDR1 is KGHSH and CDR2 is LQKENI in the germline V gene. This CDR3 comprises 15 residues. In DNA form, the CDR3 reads TGTGCCAGCTCCGACGGGACAGGGGGCACAGATACGCAGTATTTT. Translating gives CASSDGTGGTDTQYF.